These T cell receptor beta chains were read from a single sample in a study of naive and memory T cell subsets. TCRdb re-derived calls from the UMI-ligation and nested PCR reads in MiXCR, one entry per CDR3 protein. The sample yields more than 20,000 distinct CDR3 sequences, about 5.2% seen once. The sample was blood. These receptors all stem from an adult in good health. Both conserved end residues are part of each CDR3. A D gene is named only where the DNA matches it firmly. A clone size is listed for some rows: how often the clone was seen (once, few, many), or a class if it is expanded.

TRBJ2-5	TRBV7-6	NA	many	TGTGCCAGCAGCCTCCTCTCCAGGACCCCTCAAGAGACCCAGTACTTC	CASSLLSRTPQETQYF
TRBJ2-7	TRBV4-3	NA	many	TGCGCCAGCAGCCAAGCAGCAGGGGGGAACTACGAGCAGTACTTC	CASSQAAGGNYEQYF
TRBJ1-5	TRBV7-2	NA	many	TGTGCCAGCAGCCCAGGGGTACGTCAGCCCCAGCATTTT	CASSPGVRQPQHF
TRBJ2-5	TRBV28	TRBD1	many	TGTGCCAGCAGCCCCCGGACAGGGGGCCAAGAGACCCAGTACTTC	CASSPRTGGQETQYF
TRBJ2-7	TRBV5-1	TRBD1	few	TGCGCCAGCAGCTTGACCAACAGGGGAACCTACGAGCAGTACTTC	CASSLTNRGTYEQYF
TRBJ1-3	TRBV4-3	TRBD1	many	TGCGCCAGCAGCCAAGATCCAGGGGGCGGAGGAAACACCATATATTTT	CASSQDPGGGGNTIYF
TRBJ2-6	TRBV7-2	TRBD1	many	TGTGCCAGCAGCTTATATCAGGGGGCGACCGGGGCCAACGTCCTGACTTTC	CASSLYQGATGANVLTF
TRBJ2-7	TRBV7-2	NA	few	TGTGCCAGCAGCTCACAACGGGGACGGAGCTACGAGCAGTACTTC	CASSSQRGRSYEQYF
TRBJ2-4	TRBV30	NA	many	TGTGCCTGGGGTGTAGACCAAAACATTCAGTACTTC	CAWGVDQNIQYF
TRBJ1-5	TRBV6-2/TRBV6-3	NA	NA	TGTGCCAGCAGTTCCTCAAAGCAGCCCCAGCATTTT	CASSSSKQPQHF
TRBJ2-1	TRBV7-2	TRBD2	many	TGTGCCAGCAGCCCCCGAGGGCGTAGCGGGAGTATCCACAATGAGCAGTTCTTC	CASSPRGRSGSIHNEQFF
TRBJ2-7	TRBV7-6	TRBD2	medium-sized	TGTGCCAGCAGCTTAGTAGCGGGCCGACCCTACGAGCAGTACTTC	CASSLVAGRPYEQYF
TRBJ2-3	TRBV5-4	NA	few	TGTGCCAGCAGCTCTAGACAAACCACAGATACGCAGTATTTT	CASSSRQTTDTQYF
TRBJ2-7	TRBV15	NA	many	TGTGCCGGCAGGGACGAGCACGAGCAGTACTTC	CAGRDEHEQYF
TRBJ2-1	TRBV7-3	TRBD2	many	TGTGCCAGCAGCTTCGGACTAGACAATGAGCAGTTCTTC	CASSFGLDNEQFF
TRBJ1-1	TRBV6-5	NA	NA	TGTGCCAGCAGTTGCTCCCTGAACACTGAAGCTTTCTTT	CASSCSLNTEAFF
TRBJ2-3	TRBV9	NA	many	TGTGCCAGCAGCGTAGTTGGGGGGGCCGGCACAGATACGCAGTATTTT	CASSVVGGAGTDTQYF
TRBJ2-2	TRBV20-1	TRBD1	many	TGCAGTGCTATCCCGACAGGGGCCGGGGAGCTGTTTTTT	CSAIPTGAGELFF
TRBJ2-7	TRBV7-9	TRBD1	NA	TGTGCCAGCAGTCCATCCGGGACAGGGTGCTCCTACGAGCAGTACTTC	CASSPSGTGCSYEQYF
TRBJ1-1	TRBV20-1	TRBD1	medium-sized	TGCAGTGCTATGACAGGGGAGAACACTGAAGCTTTCTTT	CSAMTGENTEAFF
TRBJ2-2	TRBV19	TRBD1	NA	TGTGCCACCCACGACCCGGGGACAGGGGGAGGTACCGGGGAGCTGTTTTTT	CATHDPGTGGGTGELFF
TRBJ2-1	TRBV7-9	NA	medium-sized	TGTGCCAGCAGCCAGGGACCCGTCTACAATGAGCAGTTCTTC	CASSQGPVYNEQFF
TRBJ1-1	TRBV9	TRBD1	many	TGTGCCAGCAGCCCGGGGGACAGCAGCAGGACTGAAGCTTTCTTT	CASSPGDSSRTEAFF